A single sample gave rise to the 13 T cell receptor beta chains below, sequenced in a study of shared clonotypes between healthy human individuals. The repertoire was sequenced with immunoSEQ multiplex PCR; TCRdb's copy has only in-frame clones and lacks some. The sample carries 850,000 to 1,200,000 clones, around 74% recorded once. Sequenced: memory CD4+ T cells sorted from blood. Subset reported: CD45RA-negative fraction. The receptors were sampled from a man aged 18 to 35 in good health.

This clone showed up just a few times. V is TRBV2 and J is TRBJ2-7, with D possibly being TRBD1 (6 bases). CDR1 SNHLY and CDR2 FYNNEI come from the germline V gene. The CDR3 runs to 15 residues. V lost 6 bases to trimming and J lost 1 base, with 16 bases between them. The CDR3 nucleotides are TGTGCCAGCAGGGAGGACAGTAGACGATCCTACGAGCAGTACTTC. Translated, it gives CASREDSRRSYEQYF.

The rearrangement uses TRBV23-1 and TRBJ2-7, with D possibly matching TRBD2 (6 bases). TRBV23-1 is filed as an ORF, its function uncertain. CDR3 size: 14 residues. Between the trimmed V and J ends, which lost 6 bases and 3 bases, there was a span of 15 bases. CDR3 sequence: CASRQAGPHYEQYF. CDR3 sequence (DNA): TGCGCCAGCAGGCAAGCGGGCCCCCACTACGAGCAGTACTTC.

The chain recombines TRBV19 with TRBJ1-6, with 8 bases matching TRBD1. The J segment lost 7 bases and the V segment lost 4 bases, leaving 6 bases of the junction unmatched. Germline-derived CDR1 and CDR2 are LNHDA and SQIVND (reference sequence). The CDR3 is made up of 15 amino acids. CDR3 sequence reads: CASSKDGQGNSPLHF. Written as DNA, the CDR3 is TGTGCCAGTAGTAAGGATGGACAGGGAAATTCACCCCTCCACTTT.

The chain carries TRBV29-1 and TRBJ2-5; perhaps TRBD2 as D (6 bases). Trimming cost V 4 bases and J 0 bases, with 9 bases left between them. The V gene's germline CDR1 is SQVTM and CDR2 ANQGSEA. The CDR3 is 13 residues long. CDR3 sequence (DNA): TGCAGCGTTGTAGGAGGGGACCAAGAGACCCAGTACTTC. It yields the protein CSVVGGDQETQYF.

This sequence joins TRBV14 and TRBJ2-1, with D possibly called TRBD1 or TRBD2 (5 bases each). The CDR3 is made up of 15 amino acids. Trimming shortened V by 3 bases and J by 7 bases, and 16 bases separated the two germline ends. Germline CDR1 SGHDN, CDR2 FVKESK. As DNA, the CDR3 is TGTGCCAGCAGCCAGTTCGGGACCATTCTTAATGAGCAGTTCTTC. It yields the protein CASSQFGTILNEQFF.

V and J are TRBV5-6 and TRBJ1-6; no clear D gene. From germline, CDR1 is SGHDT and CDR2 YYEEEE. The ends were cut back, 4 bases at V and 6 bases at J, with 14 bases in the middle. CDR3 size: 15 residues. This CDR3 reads CASSRRSTANSPLHF. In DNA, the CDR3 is TGTGCCAGCAGCCGAAGGAGTACAGCTAATTCACCCCTCCACTTT. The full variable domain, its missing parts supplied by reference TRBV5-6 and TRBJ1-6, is DAGVTQSPTHLIKTRGQQVTLRCSPKSGHDTVSWYQQALGQGPQFIFQYYEEEERQRGNFPDRFSGHQFPNYSSELNVNALLLGDSALYLCASSRRSTANSPLHFGNGTRLTVT.

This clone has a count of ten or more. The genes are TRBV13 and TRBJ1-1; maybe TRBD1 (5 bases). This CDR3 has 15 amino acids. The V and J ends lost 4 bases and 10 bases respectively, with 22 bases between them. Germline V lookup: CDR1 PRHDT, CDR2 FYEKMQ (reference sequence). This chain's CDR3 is CASSSRQPPASGAFF. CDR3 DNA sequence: TGTGCCAGCAGCTCCCGACAGCCTCCGGCTTCGGGAGCTTTCTTT.

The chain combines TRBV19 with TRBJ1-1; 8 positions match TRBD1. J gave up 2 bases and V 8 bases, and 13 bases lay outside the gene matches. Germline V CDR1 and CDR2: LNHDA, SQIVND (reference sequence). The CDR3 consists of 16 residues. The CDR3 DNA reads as TGTGCCAGTTCGGCCAGGGGGCCGGGGGGAAACACTGAAGCTTTCTTT. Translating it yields CASSARGPGGNTEAFF.

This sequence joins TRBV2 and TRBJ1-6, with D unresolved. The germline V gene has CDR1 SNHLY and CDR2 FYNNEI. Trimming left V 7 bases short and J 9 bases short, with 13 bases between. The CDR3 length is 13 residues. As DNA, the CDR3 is TGTGCCAGCAAGAAGGGCATCAGTTCACCCCTCCACTTT. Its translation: CASKKGISSPLHF.

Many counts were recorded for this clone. CDR3 sequence: CASSSYAGNEKLFF. The CDR3 DNA is TGCGCCAGCAGCTCCTACGCGGGCAATGAAAAACTGTTTTTT. The chain employs TRBV5-1 and TRBJ1-4; no clear D. Trimming left V 3 bases short and J 5 bases short, with 11 bases between. Per germline, CDR1 SGHRS and CDR2 YFSETQ. The length of the CDR3 is 14 residues.

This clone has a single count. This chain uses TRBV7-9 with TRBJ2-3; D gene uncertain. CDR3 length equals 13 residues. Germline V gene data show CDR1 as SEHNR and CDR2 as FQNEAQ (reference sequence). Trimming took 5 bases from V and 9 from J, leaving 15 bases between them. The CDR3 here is CASSGNSRETQYF. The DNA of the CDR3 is TGTGCCAGCAGCGGAAACTCTCGAGAGACGCAGTATTTT. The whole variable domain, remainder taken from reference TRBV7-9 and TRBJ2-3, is DTGVSQNPRHKITKRGQNVTFRCDPISEHNRLYWYRQTLGQGPEFLTYFQNEAQLEKSRLLSDRFSAERPKGSFSTLEIQRTEQGDSAMYLCASSGNSRETQYFGPGTRLTVL.

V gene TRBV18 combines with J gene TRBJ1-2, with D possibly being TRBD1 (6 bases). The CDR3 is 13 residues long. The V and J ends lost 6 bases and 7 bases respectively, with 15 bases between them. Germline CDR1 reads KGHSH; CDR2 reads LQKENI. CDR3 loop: CASSQLQGLGYTF. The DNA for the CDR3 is TGTGCCAGCTCGCAACTCCAGGGGCTTGGCTACACCTTC.

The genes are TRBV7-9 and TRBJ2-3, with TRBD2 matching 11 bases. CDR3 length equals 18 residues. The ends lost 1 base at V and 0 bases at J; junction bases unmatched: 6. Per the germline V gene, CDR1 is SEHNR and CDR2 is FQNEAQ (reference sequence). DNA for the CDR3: TGTGCCAGCAGCTTAGGAAGGACTAGCGGGCCTAGCACAGATACGCAGTATTTT. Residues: CASSLGRTSGPSTDTQYF.